Only a few counts were recorded for the clone carrying this T cell receptor beta chain. No antigen is known for it. Between the trimmed V and J ends, which lost 3 bases and 0 bases, there was a span of 15 bases. The CDR3 loop spans 17 amino acids. This record belongs to a study of blood T cells in healthy people across ages. Study context: Capture via template switching afforded approximately one barcoded beta molecule per two T cells.

Alongside a J-beta primer mix, a sample-barcoded 5' primer served in a second PCR lasting 7 to 11 cycles. One entry per CDR3 protein, called by TCRdb with MiXCR from the 5' RACE reads. This sample carries 1.6 million or so distinct CDR3 sequences, about 31% of them seen once, and the ten largest clones take over 9%. General study points: There was a strong correlation between TCR beta diversity and naive T cell percentage.

All donors came from Russia, were Caucasian and healthy, and spanned ages roughly 6 to 100. V gene TRBV12-3 or TRBV12-4 combines with J gene TRBJ2-1; possibly TRBD1 for D (5 bases). The origin of this receptor is a woman in her 30s in good health. The material sequenced was blood. Here the CDR3 DNA reads TGTGCCAGCAGTTTCGGCGCAGGGCAGAGCTCCTACAATGAGCAGTTCTTC. Translation gives CASSFGAGQSSYNEQFF.